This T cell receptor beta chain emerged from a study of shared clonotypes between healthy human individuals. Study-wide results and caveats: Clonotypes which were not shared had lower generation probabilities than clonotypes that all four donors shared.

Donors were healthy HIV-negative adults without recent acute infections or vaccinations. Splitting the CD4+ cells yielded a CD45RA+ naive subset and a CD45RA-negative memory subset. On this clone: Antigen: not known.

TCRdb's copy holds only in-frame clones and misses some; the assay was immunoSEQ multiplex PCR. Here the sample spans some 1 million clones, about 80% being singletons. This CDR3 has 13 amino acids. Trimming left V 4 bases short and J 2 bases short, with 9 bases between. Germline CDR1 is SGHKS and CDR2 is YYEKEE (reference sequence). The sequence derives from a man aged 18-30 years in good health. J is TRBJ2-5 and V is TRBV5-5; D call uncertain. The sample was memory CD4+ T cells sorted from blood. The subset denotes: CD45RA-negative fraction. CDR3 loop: CASSAAIQETQYF. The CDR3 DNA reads TGTGCCAGCAGCGCAGCGATACAAGAGACCCAGTACTTC.